A selection of T cell receptor beta chains follows, all from one sample in a study of cytomegalovirus exposure and HLA in healthy donors. Assay used: immunoSEQ multiplex PCR; TCRdb lists only in-frame clones, some missing. This sample yields 100,000 or so clones, of which around 80% are seen a single time; around 3% belongs to the top ten. Sample: PBMCs. These receptors all come from a woman in her thirties or forties in good health and CMV-seronegative. The CDR3 runs from the conserved cysteine through the conserved F or W. Fields, in order: D gene, clone size, V gene, J gene, CDR3 DNA, CDR3 protein. The D gene is left open where the match is weak. Not all rows give a size; the values are once, few, many and, for expanded clones, a class.

TRBD2,NA,TRBV5-4,TRBJ2-5,TGTGCCAGCAGCTTGGCTAGCGGTCAAGAGACCCAGTACTTC,CASSLASGQETQYF
NA,NA,TRBV2,TRBJ2-1,TGTGCCAGCAGCCCCCAGGACAGTTACAATGAGCAGTTCTTC,CASSPQDSYNEQFF
NA,NA,TRBV7-2,TRBJ1-1,TGTGCCAGCAGCCCGAATAGGGTCAGGGCCACTGAAGCTTTCTTT,CASSPNRVRATEAFF
TRBD1,NA,TRBV5-1,TRBJ1-2,TGCGCCAGCAGCCCGGACAGGACCTATGGCTACACCTTC,CASSPDRTYGYTF
NA,few,TRBV27,TRBJ1-3,TGTGCCAGCAGTATTTACAGGGGAAACACCATATATTTT,CASSIYRGNTIYF
NA,few,TRBV18,TRBJ1-1,TGTGCCAGCTCACCACCCGGAGGGGACGGCACTGAAGCTTTCTTT,CASSPPGGDGTEAFF
NA,NA,TRBV7-2,TRBJ2-2,TGTGCCAGCAGCTTAATAGAGTCCGGGGAGCTGTTTTTT,CASSLIESGELFF
TRBD1,NA,TRBV7-2,TRBJ1-2,TGTGCCAGCAGACAAGGGACAGGGTACGCCTATGGCTACACCTTC,CASRQGTGYAYGYTF
TRBD1,NA,TRBV7-2,TRBJ2-2,TGTGCCAGCAGCTTAGATCAGGGGGCCGGCGGGGAGCTGTTTTTT,CASSLDQGAGGELFF
TRBD1,NA,TRBV28,TRBJ2-7,TGTGCCAGCAGACCGACAGGGTCCGTCTACGAGCAGTACTTC,CASRPTGSVYEQYF
NA,NA,TRBV25-1,TRBJ2-5,TGTGCCAGCAGCAGCGCAGGGATACAAGAGACCCAGTACTTC,CASSSAGIQETQYF
NA,NA,TRBV18,TRBJ2-6,TGTGCCAGCTCACCAAACGGGGACTTCTCTGGGGCCAACGTCCTGACTTTC,CASSPNGDFSGANVLTF
NA,few,TRBV19,TRBJ1-1,TGTGCCAGTAGTCAACAGGTGAACACTGAAGCTTTCTTT,CASSQQVNTEAFF
NA,few,TRBV5-1,TRBJ2-7,TGCGCCAGCAGCTTGGCCAGCTCCCCGAGGAGCTCCTACGAGCAGTACTTC,CASSLASSPRSSYEQYF
NA,NA,TRBV6-1,TRBJ1-1,TGTGCCAGCAGTGAAGACCTCCAGGCCCCCATGAACACTGAAGCTTTCTTT,CASSEDLQAPMNTEAFF